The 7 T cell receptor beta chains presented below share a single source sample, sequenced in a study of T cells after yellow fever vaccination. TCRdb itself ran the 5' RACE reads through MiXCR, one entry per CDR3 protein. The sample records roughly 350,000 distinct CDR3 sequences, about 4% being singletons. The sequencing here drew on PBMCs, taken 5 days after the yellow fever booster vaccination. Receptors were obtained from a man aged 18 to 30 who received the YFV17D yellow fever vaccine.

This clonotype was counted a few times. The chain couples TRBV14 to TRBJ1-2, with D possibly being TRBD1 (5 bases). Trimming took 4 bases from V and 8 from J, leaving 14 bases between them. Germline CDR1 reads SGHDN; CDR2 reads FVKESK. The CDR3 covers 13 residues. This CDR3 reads CASSLQTARGYTF. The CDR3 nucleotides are TGTGCCAGCAGCCTTCAGACAGCTCGGGGCTACACCTTC. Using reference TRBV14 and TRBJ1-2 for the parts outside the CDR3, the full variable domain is EAGVTQFPSHSVIEKGQTVTLRCDPISGHDNLYWYRRVMGKEIKFLLHFVKESKQDESGMPNNRFLAERTGGTYSTLKVQPAELEDSGVYFCASSLQTARGYTFGSGTRLTVV.

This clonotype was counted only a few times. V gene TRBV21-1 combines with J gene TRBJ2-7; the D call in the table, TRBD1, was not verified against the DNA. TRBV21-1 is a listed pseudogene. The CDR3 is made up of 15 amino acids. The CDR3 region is CASSPRGQGLFEQYV. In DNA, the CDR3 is TGTGCCAGCAGCCCGAGGGGACAGGGATTATTTGAGCAGTACGTC.

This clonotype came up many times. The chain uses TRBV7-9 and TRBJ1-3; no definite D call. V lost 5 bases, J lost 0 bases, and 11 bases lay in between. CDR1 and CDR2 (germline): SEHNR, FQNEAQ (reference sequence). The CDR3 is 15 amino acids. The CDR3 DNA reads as TGTGCCAGCAGCCCCGGCGGCTTCTCTGGAAACACCATATATTTT. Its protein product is CASSPGGFSGNTIYF.

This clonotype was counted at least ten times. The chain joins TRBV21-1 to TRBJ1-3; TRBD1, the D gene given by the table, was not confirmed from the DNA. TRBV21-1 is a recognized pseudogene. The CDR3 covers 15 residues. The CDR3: CASSKDVLSGNTIYF. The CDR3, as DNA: TGTGCCAGCAGCAAAGATGTCCTCTCTGGAAACACCATATATTTT.

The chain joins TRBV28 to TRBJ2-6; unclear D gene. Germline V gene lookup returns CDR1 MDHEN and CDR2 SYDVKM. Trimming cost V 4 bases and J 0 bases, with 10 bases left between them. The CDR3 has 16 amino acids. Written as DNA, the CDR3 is TGTGCCAGCAGTTCGAGACGAAGCTCTGGGGCCAACGTCCTGACTTTC. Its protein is CASSSRRSSGANVLTF.

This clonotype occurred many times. In nucleotides, the CDR3 is TGTGCCAGCAGCTTAGATACGGGGCGGACCGGGGAGCTGTTTTTT. Translation: CASSLDTGRTGELFF. This chain links TRBV7-2 with TRBJ2-2, with D perhaps given as TRBD1 or TRBD2 (5 bases each). V shed 1 base and J shed 5 bases, with 11 bases lying between them. This CDR3 comprises 15 residues. Germline V CDR1 and CDR2: SGHTA, FQGNSA.

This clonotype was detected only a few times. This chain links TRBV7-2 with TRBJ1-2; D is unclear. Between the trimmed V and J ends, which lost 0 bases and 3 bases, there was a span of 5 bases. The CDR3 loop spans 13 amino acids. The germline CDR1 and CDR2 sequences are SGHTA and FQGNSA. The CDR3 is CASSLAWDYGYTF. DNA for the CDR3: TGTGCCAGCAGCTTAGCCTGGGACTATGGCTACACCTTC.